The sequence of this T cell receptor (beta chain) was determined in a study of shared clonotypes between healthy human individuals. Each donor was a Caucasian adult residing in Nashville, Tennessee. CD45RA+ naive and CD45RA-negative memory subsets were separated from CD4+ cells. Study conclusions and caveats: Naive CD4 clonotype sharing across several donors was around 5%.

The CDR3 runs 10 residues. The V end was cut by 4 bases, the J end by 1 base, with 1 base between. Germline-derived CDR1 and CDR2 are GTSNPN and SVGIG (reference sequence). In the study's own analysis: Junction-only immunoSEQ data arrived without quality scores, meaning filtering differed. Measured with immunoSEQ multiplex PCR; TCRdb has only the in-frame clones, and not every one. The D gene and trimming were derived from the DNA, and the V and J assignments and clone size from that table. This sample has under 2,500,000 clones, with about 94% found just once. Only a few counts were recorded for this clone. Its antigen remains unknown.

The gene calls are TRBV30 and TRBJ1-1, with D unresolved. Material for sequencing was naive CD4+ T cells sorted from blood. Subset defined: CD45RA+ positively selected. This receptor was identified in a man aged 18 to 30 in good health. CDR3 nucleotide sequence: TGTGCCTGGAAGAACACTGAAGCTTTCTTT. Protein: CAWKNTEAFF. Combining the CDR3 with reference TRBV30 and TRBJ1-1 gives the whole variable domain SQTIHQWPATLVQPVGSPLSLECTVEGTSNPNLYWYRQAAGRGLQLLFYSVGIGQISSEVPQNLSASRPQDRQFILSSKKLLLSDSGFYLCAWKNTEAFFGQGTRLTVV.